These 32 T cell receptor beta chains were sequenced from one sample in a study of human T cells and chemical hapten exposure. Time point: pre-sensitization, week 0. Indicated treatment: therapeutic diphenylcyclopropenone sensitization with weekly scalp DPC. TCRdb ran MiXCR on the RACE reads and lists one entry per CDR3 protein. The sample consists of 250,000 or so distinct CDR3 sequences, about 8.1% of them appearing once. Sequencing used whole blood, obtained in connection with sensitization to the hapten diphenylcyclopropenone (DPC). The receptors were gathered from a woman aged 40-49 years with alopecia areata. Some clones in this sample may be carry-over from other donors' samples.

This clonotype was seen a few times. V and J are TRBV5-1 and TRBJ2-1, with no clear D. The CDR3 length is 17 residues. Per germline, CDR1 SGHRS and CDR2 YFSETQ. Deletions cut 4 bases from V and 0 bases from J, with 17 bases between. CDR3 DNA sequence: TGCGCCAGCAGCCCCTCAGGAGATTACAGCTCCTACAATGAGCAGTTCTTC. It translates to CASSPSGDYSSYNEQFF.

This clonotype was detected only a few times. The gene calls are TRBV5-5 and TRBJ1-1; D remains ambiguous. Looked up from germline, CDR1 is SGHKS and CDR2 is YYEKEE (reference sequence). CDR3 length: 14 residues. The V end lost 1 base, the J end lost 1 base, and 8 bases lay between the germline ends. The CDR3 nucleotides read TGTGCCAGCAGCTTGTTCCGGAGGAACACTGAAGCTTTCTTT. It is translated as CASSLFRRNTEAFF.

The sample holds a few counts of this clonotype. V usage is TRBV20-1 and J usage is TRBJ1-1; TRBD1 might be the D (5 bases). Per the germline V gene, CDR1 is DFQATT and CDR2 is SNEGSKA (reference sequence). The CDR3 sequence is 15 residues long. V gave up 1 base and J gave up 2 bases, with 14 bases separating them. This chain's CDR3 is CSARGGTILNTEAFF. The CDR3 nucleotides are TGCAGTGCTAGAGGGGGGACCATCCTTAACACTGAAGCTTTCTTT.

This clonotype has a handful of counts. The chain uses TRBV11-2 and TRBJ2-4, with 14 bases fitting TRBD2. The CDR3 extends over 17 amino acids. Trimming cost V 2 bases and J 8 bases; bases outside gene matches: 8. CDR1 and CDR2 (germline): SGHAT, FQNNGV. The CDR3 region has the DNA TGTGCCAGCAGCTTACGATGGACTAGCGGGGGGAAGGACATTCAGTACTTC. Encoded protein: CASSLRWTSGGKDIQYF.

This clonotype came up a few times. This chain links TRBV21-1 with TRBJ1-3. TRBV21-1 has pseudogene status. This CDR3 has 18 amino acids. In nucleotides, the CDR3 is TGTGCCAGCAGGCGAAGTGACATCCTTAACGGCTCTGGAAACACCATATATTTT. Amino acid sequence: CASRRSDILNGSGNTIYF.

The chain uses TRBV7-2 and TRBJ1-6; D gene uncertain. V was cut by 4 bases and J by 10 bases, with 14 bases left in between. CDR1 SGHTA and CDR2 FQGNSA come from the germline V gene. The CDR3 loop spans 14 amino acids. CDR3 sequence reads: CASSSWGVGSPLHF. CDR3 DNA sequence: TGTGCCAGCAGCTCTTGGGGTGTCGGATCACCCCTCCACTTT.

This clonotype was observed a few times. The V call is TRBV28, the J call TRBJ2-7; 7 bases align to TRBD2. The CDR3 extends over 14 amino acids. CDR1 and CDR2 from the germline V gene are MDHEN and SYDVKM. V dropped 4 bases and J dropped 6; count of bases not matched to a gene: 9. In DNA form, the CDR3 reads TGTGCCAGCAGTTCCCCAGGGAGGGAAGCCGAGCAGTACTTC. As protein: CASSSPGREAEQYF.

This clonotype was recorded at least ten times. The J gene is TRBJ1-1, the V gene TRBV3-1, with 7 bases aligning to TRBD1. The germline V gene encodes CDR1 LGHDT and CDR2 YNNKEL (reference sequence). V was pared by 2 bases and J by 1 base, with 1 base of the junction left unmatched. The CDR3 length is 14 residues. The CDR3 nucleotides are TGTGCCAGCAGCCAACGGGACAGGAACACTGAAGCTTTCTTT. Encoded protein: CASSQRDRNTEAFF.

This clonotype was counted between two and nine times. J is TRBJ1-4 and V is TRBV29-1; D unresolved. The V end was cut by 3 bases, the J end by 11 bases, with 7 bases between. Germline CDR1 and CDR2: SQVTM and ANQGSEA. The CDR3 loop spans 10 amino acids. The CDR3 loop reads CSVDVGKLFF. The CDR3 bases are TGCAGCGTTGACGTGGGGAAACTGTTTTTT.

The rearrangement links TRBV7-9 to TRBJ1-6, with 7 nucleotides matching TRBD1. Trimming removed 2 bases from V and 15 bases from J; junction bases left unmatched: 7. Germline CDR1 is SEHNR and CDR2 is FQNEAQ (reference sequence). The CDR3 consists of 13 residues. CDR3 coding DNA: TGTGCCAGCAGCTTAATGGGGACAGCGGGCCTCCACTTT. Amino acids: CASSLMGTAGLHF.

This clonotype has only a few counts. The chain carries TRBV18 and TRBJ2-4, with a possible D match to TRBD2 (6 bases). V gave up 0 bases and J gave up 8 bases, with 17 bases separating them. Germline CDR1 reads KGHSH; CDR2 reads LQKENI. The CDR3 covers 16 residues. In DNA, the CDR3 is TGTGCCAGCTCACCACCGTCGGGGGAGCAGATATACATTCAGTACTTC. This gives the protein CASSPPSGEQIYIQYF. The full variable domain, its missing parts supplied by reference TRBV18 and TRBJ2-4, is NAGVMQNPRHLVRRRGQEARLRCSPMKGHSHVYWYRQLPEEGLKFMVYLQKENIIDESGMPKERFSAEFPKEGPSILRIQQVVRGDSAAYFCASSPPSGEQIYIQYFGAGTRLSVL.

This clonotype appeared many times. This rearrangement joins TRBV5-1 to TRBJ2-7, with a possible D match to TRBD1 (6 bases). There are 13 residues in the CDR3. Trimming removed 2 bases at V and 2 bases at J, with 8 bases between. Germline V gene sequence: CDR1 SGHRS, CDR2 YFSETQ. The CDR3, as DNA: TGCGCCAGCAGCTTAGAGGGGGCCTACGAGCAGTACTTC. It is translated as CASSLEGAYEQYF.

This clonotype was counted between two and nine times. The gene calls are TRBV12-3 or TRBV12-4 and TRBJ2-1, with 7 positions matching TRBD1. The CDR3 has 15 amino acids. Trimming cost V 8 bases and J 4 bases; bases outside gene matches: 11. DNA of the CDR3: TGTGCCAGCTCCCCTAGGGGGCAGTTTTACAATGAGCAGTTCTTC. This encodes CASSPRGQFYNEQFF.

This clonotype has a count of ten or more. The chain has TRBV10-3 and TRBJ1-1; D unresolved. The germline gives CDR1 ENHRY, CDR2 SYGVKD. The V end was cut by 0 bases, the J end by 6 bases, with 8 bases between. CDR3 length: 13 residues. The CDR3, as DNA: TGTGCCATCAGTGAGTCTGTAGCGGCTGAAGCTTTCTTT. Its protein product is CAISESVAAEAFF.

As DNA, the CDR3 is TGTGCCAGCAGTGAGTACAGGGGAACGTCGGCTCAGCCCCAGCATTTT. It is translated as CASSEYRGTSAQPQHF. The V gene is TRBV25-1, the J gene TRBJ1-5, with 7 nucleotides matching TRBD1. J was trimmed by 6 bases and V by 3 bases; bases with no gene match: 11. The length of the CDR3 is 16 residues. CDR1 is MGHDK and CDR2 is SYGVNS in the germline V gene.

V and J are TRBV12-3 or TRBV12-4 and TRBJ2-7; D is perhaps TRBD2 (5 bases). The ends were cut back, 7 bases at V and 5 bases at J, with 15 bases in the middle. The CDR3 length is 13 residues. CDR3 region: CASKSEGSHEQYF. In DNA, the CDR3 is TGTGCCAGCAAATCCGAGGGATCCCACGAGCAGTACTTC.

This clonotype was detected a few times. V gene TRBV29-1 combines with J gene TRBJ2-2; D is uncertain. V shed 4 bases and J shed 5 bases, with 2 bases lying between them. This CDR3 has 10 residues. Per the germline V gene, CDR1 is SQVTM and CDR2 is ANQGSEA. CDR3 sequence: CSVGTGELFF. The CDR3, as DNA: TGCAGCGTTGGGACCGGGGAGCTGTTTTTT.

The chain carries TRBV29-1 and TRBJ1-1; the D gene is possibly TRBD1 (5 bases). In germline, CDR1 is SQVTM, CDR2 ANQGSEA. CDR3 length: 12 residues. V was clipped by 3 bases and J by 7 bases, with 12 bases between them. CDR3 protein: CSVEGGPREAFF. As DNA, the CDR3 is TGCAGCGTTGAGGGGGGACCGCGTGAAGCTTTCTTT.

This clonotype was found a few times. This sequence joins TRBV4-2 and TRBJ2-7; D may be TRBD1 or TRBD2 (5 bases each). The CDR3 has 14 amino acids. Germline V CDR1 and CDR2: LGHNA, YNFKEQ. Trimming took off 6 bases at V and 2 bases at J, with 14 bases between the two ends. CDR3: CASSAPGPPYEQYF. Written as DNA, the CDR3 is TGTGCCAGCAGTGCCCCGGGACCACCCTACGAGCAGTACTTC.

This chain uses TRBV15 with TRBJ1-2, with 8 bases fitting TRBD1. CDR3 length equals 14 residues. Germline values: CDR1 LNHNV, CDR2 YYDKDF (reference sequence). Trimming cost V 4 bases and J 9 bases; bases outside gene matches: 10. The CDR3 sequence: CATSTGGSSMSYTF. The DNA for the CDR3 is TGTGCCACCAGCACAGGGGGCAGTTCTATGAGCTACACCTTC.

This clonotype was seen at least ten times. CDR3 protein: CASTTLKTSGSNEQYF. The CDR3 DNA reads TGTGCCAGCACCACCCTGAAGACTAGCGGGAGTAATGAGCAGTACTTC. The chain uses TRBV6-2 or TRBV6-3 and TRBJ2-7; 12 nucleotides agree with TRBD2. The CDR3 totals 16 residues. The germline V gene encodes CDR1 MNHEY and CDR2 SVGEGT. V was clipped by 7 bases and J by 7 bases; unmatched bases: 14.

In this sample, this clonotype turned up many times. This chain connects TRBV2 to TRBJ2-1, with D tentatively TRBD2 (6 bases). V was shortened by 7 bases and J by 2 bases, with 12 bases between the two germline ends. Germline V gene sequence: CDR1 SNHLY, CDR2 FYNNEI. The CDR3 loop spans 14 amino acids. DNA of the CDR3: TGTGCCAGCATCGATCGGGAGACCTACAATGAGCAGTTCTTC. It encodes CASIDRETYNEQFF.

The chain couples TRBV10-3 to TRBJ2-5; 14 bases fit TRBD2. The CDR3 runs to 15 residues. Germline V CDR1 and CDR2: ENHRY, SYGVKD. Trimming took 6 bases from V and 5 from J; bases not matched to a gene: 5. The DNA for the CDR3 is TGTGCCATCAGGCGGGGACTAGCGGGAGTGGAGACCCAGTACTTC. This encodes CAIRRGLAGVETQYF.

This clonotype has ten or more counts. V gene TRBV20-1 combines with J gene TRBJ2-1; 16 bases fit TRBD2. Germline V gene data show CDR1 as DFQATT and CDR2 as SNEGSKA (reference sequence). The ends lost 5 bases at V and 7 bases at J; junction bases unmatched: 8. The CDR3 has 16 amino acids. The CDR3 nucleotides read TGCAGTGCTCCGGGACTAGCGGGAGGGCCGAAAAATGAGCAGTTCTTC. As protein: CSAPGLAGGPKNEQFF.

This clonotype was seen at least ten times. This sequence joins TRBV12-3 or TRBV12-4 and TRBJ2-2; unclear D gene. Trimming left V 5 bases short and J 2 bases short, with 15 bases between. This CDR3 has 16 residues. The CDR3 nucleotides read TGTGCCAGCAGTGCTGCCGGGCAAATTAACACCGGGGAGCTGTTTTTT. This sequence encodes CASSAAGQINTGELFF.

This clonotype was seen ten or more times. V gene TRBV4-2 combines with J gene TRBJ1-1; D unresolved. Germline loops: CDR1 LGHNA, CDR2 YNFKEQ. V lost 2 bases to trimming and J lost 4 bases, with 11 bases between them. The CDR3 sequence is 14 residues long. CDR3: CASSQREGGTEAFF. DNA for the CDR3: TGTGCCAGCAGCCAACGGGAGGGTGGCACTGAAGCTTTCTTT.

This clonotype was seen repeatedly, ten times or more. The chain joins TRBV20-1 to TRBJ1-1; D is undetermined. The CDR3 sequence is 13 residues long. The germline CDR1 and CDR2 sequences are DFQATT and SNEGSKA (reference sequence). V was pared by 0 bases and J by 3 bases, with 8 bases between. As DNA, the CDR3 is TGCAGTGCTAGAGAGACTGGCCACACTGAAGCTTTCTTT. Translation: CSARETGHTEAFF.

This chain uses TRBV24-1 with TRBJ2-3; D gene ambiguous. The CDR3 is 13 residues long. Germline V gene data show CDR1 as KGHDR and CDR2 as SFDVKD. Trimming stripped 7 bases from V and 1 base from J, with 8 bases between. The CDR3, as DNA: TGTGCCACCAGCACCCCGGGCACAGATACGCAGTATTTT. As protein: CATSTPGTDTQYF.

The J gene is TRBJ1-2, the V gene TRBV4-2, with D hard to call. CDR3 length equals 17 residues. Trimming removed 0 bases at V and 4 bases at J, with 18 bases between. Germline V CDR1 and CDR2: LGHNA, YNFKEQ. CDR3 nucleotides: TGTGCCAGCAGCCAAGATCTAGGCAGCCGAGTGACCTATGGCTACACCTTC. Translated: CASSQDLGSRVTYGYTF.

This clonotype was found many times. V usage is TRBV6-5 and J usage is TRBJ2-5; D possibly corresponds to TRBD2 (5 bases). CDR3 size: 14 residues. V was cut by 4 bases and J by 5 bases, with 14 bases left in between. The germline gives CDR1 MNHEY, CDR2 SVGAGI. The CDR3 region is CASSLNTRGETQYF. The CDR3 region has the DNA TGTGCCAGCAGTTTGAACACAAGAGGGGAGACCCAGTACTTC.

This sequence joins TRBV4-2 and TRBJ2-3; TRBD1 might be the D (6 bases). This CDR3 is 14 amino acids long. Deletions cut 4 bases from V and 4 bases from J, with 12 bases between. Germline loops: CDR1 LGHNA, CDR2 YNFKEQ. The CDR3 reads CASSPGYRADTQYF. Here the CDR3 DNA reads TGTGCCAGCAGCCCGGGTTACAGGGCAGATACGCAGTATTTT.

The chain uses TRBV7-2 and TRBJ2-1; D is perhaps TRBD1 (6 bases). The V and J ends lost 5 bases and 10 bases respectively, with 12 bases between them. This CDR3 spans 12 amino acids. Germline CDR1 is SGHTA and CDR2 is FQGNSA. Written as DNA, the CDR3 is TGTGCCAGCAGCCAAGGGGGTTTGGAGCAGTTCTTC. It specifies CASSQGGLEQFF. The complete variable domain, with remaining parts taken from reference TRBV7-2 and TRBJ2-1, reads GAGVSQSPSNKVTEKGKDVELRCDPISGHTALYWYRQSLGQGLEFLIYFQGNSAPDKSGLPSDRFSAERTGGSVSTLTIQRTQQEDSAVYLCASSQGGLEQFFGPGTRLTVL.